This TCR beta chain appears in the sequencing data of a study of T cell changes during pregnancy in multiple sclerosis. This clone occurred a few times. Libraries were prepared by immunoSEQ multiplex PCR; TCRdb keeps only in-frame clonotypes and omits some of them. The data contain around 55,000 clones, 93% of them singletons. CDR3 length equals 15 residues. Trimming removed 5 bases from V and 5 bases from J; junction bases left unmatched: 9. Germline lookup yields CDR1 MNHEY and CDR2 SMNVEV (reference sequence). V and J are TRBV27 and TRBJ2-5, with 9 bases identical to TRBD1. This clonotype was obtained from a female donor with multiple sclerosis, enrolled in a pregnancy study. Sample: CD8+ T cells from peripheral blood mononuclear cells, taken in the second trimester of pregnancy. The CDR3, as DNA: TGTGCCAGCAGTCAACAGACAGGGGGTGGGGAGACCCAGTACTTC. Translated: CASSQQTGGGETQYF.